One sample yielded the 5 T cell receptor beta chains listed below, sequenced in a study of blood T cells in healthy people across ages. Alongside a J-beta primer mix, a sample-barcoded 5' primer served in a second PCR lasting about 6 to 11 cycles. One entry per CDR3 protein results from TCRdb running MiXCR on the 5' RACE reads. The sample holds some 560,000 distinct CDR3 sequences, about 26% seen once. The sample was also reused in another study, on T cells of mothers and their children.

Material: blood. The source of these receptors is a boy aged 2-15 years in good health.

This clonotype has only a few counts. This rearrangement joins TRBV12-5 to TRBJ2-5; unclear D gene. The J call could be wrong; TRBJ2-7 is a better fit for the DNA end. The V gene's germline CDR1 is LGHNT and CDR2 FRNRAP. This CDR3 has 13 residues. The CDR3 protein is CASAPPVAYEQYF. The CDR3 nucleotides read TGTGCTAGTGCCCCTCCAGTCGCCTACGAGCAGTACTTC.

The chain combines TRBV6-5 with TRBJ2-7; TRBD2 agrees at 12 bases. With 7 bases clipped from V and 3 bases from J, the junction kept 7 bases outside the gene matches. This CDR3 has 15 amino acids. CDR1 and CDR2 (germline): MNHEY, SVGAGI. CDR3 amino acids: CASTEGLAGHYEQYF. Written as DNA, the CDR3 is TGTGCCAGCACCGAAGGACTAGCGGGGCACTACGAGCAGTACTTC.

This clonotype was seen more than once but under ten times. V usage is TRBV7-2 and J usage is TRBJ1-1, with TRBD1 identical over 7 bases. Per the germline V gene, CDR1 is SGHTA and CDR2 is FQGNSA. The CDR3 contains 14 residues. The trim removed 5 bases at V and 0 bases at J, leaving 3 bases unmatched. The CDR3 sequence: CASSIGTVNTEAFF. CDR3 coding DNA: TGTGCCAGCAGCATAGGGACAGTGAACACTGAAGCTTTCTTT.

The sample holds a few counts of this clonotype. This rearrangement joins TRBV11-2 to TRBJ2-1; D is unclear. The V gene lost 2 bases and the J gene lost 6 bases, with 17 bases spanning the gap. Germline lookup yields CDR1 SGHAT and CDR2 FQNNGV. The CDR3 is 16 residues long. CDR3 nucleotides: TGTGCCAGCAGCTTATTCCAAGCCGGTTTTACCAATGAGCAGTTCTTC. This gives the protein CASSLFQAGFTNEQFF.

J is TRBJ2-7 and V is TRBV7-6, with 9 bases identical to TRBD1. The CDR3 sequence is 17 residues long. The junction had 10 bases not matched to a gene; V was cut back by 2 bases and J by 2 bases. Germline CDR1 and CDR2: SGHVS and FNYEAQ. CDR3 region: CASSLTGGGNHPYEQYF. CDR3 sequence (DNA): TGTGCCAGCAGCTTAACAGGGGGCGGAAACCACCCCTACGAGCAGTACTTC.